This T cell receptor beta chain came from a study of shared clonotypes between healthy human individuals. Study background: Donor ages ranged 18 to 49 years: a couple of women, a few men. Study conclusions and caveats: Unshared clonotypes carried lower generation probabilities than those common to all four donors.

CD4+ cells underwent separation, giving CD45RA+ naive and CD45RA-negative memory subsets. Concerning this clone: Antigen unknown.

At deep level, the assay was performed. Generated by immunoSEQ multiplex PCR, the TCRdb table keeps only in-frame clones and is missing some. The sample holds some 2,400,000 clones, 95% seen once. Germline CDR1 and CDR2: ENHRY and SYGVKD. The CDR3 totals 15 residues. V shed 10 bases and J shed 2 bases, with 15 bases lying between them. The sample taken for sequencing was naive CD4+ T cells sorted from blood. Subset described: CD45RA+ positively selected. The origin of this receptor is a man between 18 and 35 years old in good health. V is TRBV10-3 and J is TRBJ1-6; D is unresolved. CDR3 amino acids: CASGRMDAYNSPLHF. In DNA form, the CDR3 reads TGTGCCAGCGGACGGATGGATGCCTATAATTCACCCCTCCACTTT.